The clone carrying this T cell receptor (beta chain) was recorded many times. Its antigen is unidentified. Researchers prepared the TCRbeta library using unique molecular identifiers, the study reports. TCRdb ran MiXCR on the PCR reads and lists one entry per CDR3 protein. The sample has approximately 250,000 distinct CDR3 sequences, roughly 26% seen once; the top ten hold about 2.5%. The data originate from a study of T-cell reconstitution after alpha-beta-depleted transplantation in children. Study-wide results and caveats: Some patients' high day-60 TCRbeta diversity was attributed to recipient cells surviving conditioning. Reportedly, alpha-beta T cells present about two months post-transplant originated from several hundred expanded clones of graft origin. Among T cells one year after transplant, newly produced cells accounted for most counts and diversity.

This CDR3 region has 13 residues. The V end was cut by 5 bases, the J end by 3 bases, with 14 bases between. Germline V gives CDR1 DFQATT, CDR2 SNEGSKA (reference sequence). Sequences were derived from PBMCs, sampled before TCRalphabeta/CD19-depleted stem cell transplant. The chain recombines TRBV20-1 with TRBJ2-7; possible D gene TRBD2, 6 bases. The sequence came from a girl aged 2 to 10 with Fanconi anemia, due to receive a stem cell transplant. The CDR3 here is CSAVGDFRYEQYF. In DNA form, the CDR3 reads TGCAGTGCTGTAGGGGACTTTCGCTACGAGCAGTACTTC.